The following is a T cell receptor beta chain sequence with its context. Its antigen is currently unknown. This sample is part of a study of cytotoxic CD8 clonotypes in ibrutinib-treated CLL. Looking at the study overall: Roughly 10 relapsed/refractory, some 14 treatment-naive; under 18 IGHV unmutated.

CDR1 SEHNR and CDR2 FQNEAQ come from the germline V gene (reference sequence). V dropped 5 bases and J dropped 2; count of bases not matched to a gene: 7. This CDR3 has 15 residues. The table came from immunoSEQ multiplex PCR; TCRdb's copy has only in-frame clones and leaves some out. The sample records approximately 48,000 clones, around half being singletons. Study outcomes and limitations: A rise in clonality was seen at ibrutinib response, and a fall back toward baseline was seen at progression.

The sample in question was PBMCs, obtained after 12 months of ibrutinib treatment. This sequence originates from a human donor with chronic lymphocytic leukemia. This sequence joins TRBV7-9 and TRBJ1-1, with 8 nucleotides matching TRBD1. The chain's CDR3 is CASSLSGGSNTEAFF. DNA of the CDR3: TGTGCCAGCAGCCTCTCAGGGGGCTCAAACACTGAAGCTTTCTTT.